This entry describes one T cell receptor beta chain. The sample comes from a study of beta chain features in type 1 diabetes. The authors reverse transcribed all of the isolated RNA, so sequencing captured expressed TCRB transcripts. TCRdb's table, derived via immunoSEQ multiplex PCR, lists solely in-frame clones and lacks some. The sample lists fewer than 550,000 clones, more than 9.5% occurring once. CDR1 is SNHLY and CDR2 is FYNNEI in the germline V gene. The CDR3 consists of 17 residues. Trimming took 7 bases from V and 5 from J; bases not matched to a gene: 11. This chain uses TRBV2 with TRBJ2-1; the match to TRBD2 covers 13 bases. The source of this sequence is a woman aged 18-35 years in good health. The specimen sequenced was naive CD4+ T cells from blood. The CDR3 loop is CASTGLAGAPRDNEQFF. Written as DNA, the CDR3 is TGTGCCAGCACCGGACTAGCGGGAGCCCCAAGGGACAATGAGCAGTTCTTC.